This T cell receptor beta chain was recovered during a study of blood T cell repertoires in COVID-19. About the study: Samples representing acute and convalescent COVID-19 were sourced from the United States, Italy and Spain. T cells, B-cell-depleted T cells, or PBMCs supplied cDNA or gDNA.

Authors' methods: Nucleated cell counts were estimated from reference gene primer amplification. Produced via immunoSEQ multiplex PCR; TCRdb's table is partial and in-frame only. V, J and clone size reflect that table, while D and trimming were determined from the DNA. Here the sample spans 55,000 to 75,000 clones, roughly 90% being singletons. The germline CDR1 and CDR2 sequences are MGHRA and YSYEKL. V gave up 8 bases and J gave up 6 bases, with 20 bases separating them. There are 14 residues in the CDR3. The clonotype originates from a human donor in a cohort sampled during active COVID-19. The sample comprised peripheral blood. The V and J genes are TRBV4-1 and TRBJ2-7, with D maybe TRBD2 (6 bases). The CDR3 sequence is CASPRRGECSEQYF. The DNA for the CDR3 is TGCGCCAGCCCTAGGCGGGGAGAATGCTCCGAGCAGTACTTC.